A selection of T cell receptor beta chains follows, all from one sample in a study of regulatory T cells in long-lasting Graves disease. TCRdb analysed the multiplex PCR reads with MiXCR anew, one entry per CDR3 protein. This table holds around 460,000 distinct CDR3 sequences, roughly 22% found once. This specimen was peripheral blood mononuclear cells (PBMCs), taken when the disease was refractory, from a patient treated with antithyroid drugs. These receptors were collected from a female donor with Graves disease. CDR3s include the opening cysteine and the closing phenylalanine or tryptophan. A D gene is named only where the DNA matches it firmly. Clone sizes are given selectively: once, few, many, or a class where the clone is expanded.

CDR3aa	CDR3nt	v_gene	j_gene	abundance	d_gene
CAITAEGLNTEAFF	TGTGCCATCACCGCGGAGGGACTGAACACTGAAGCTTTCTTT	TRBV10-3	TRBJ1-1	many	-
CASSLGRQIIANYGYTF	TGTGCCAGCAGCTTAGGGAGACAGATAATAGCTAACTATGGCTACACCTTC	TRBV7-9	TRBJ1-2	-	-
CSAIDRGDQPQHF	TGCAGTGCTATAGACAGGGGTGATCAGCCCCAGCATTTT	TRBV20-1	TRBJ1-5	-	TRBD1
CASSATSGYFKNIQYF	TGTGCCAGCAGCGCGACTAGCGGATACTTCAAAAACATTCAGTACTTC	TRBV7-9	TRBJ2-4	-	TRBD2
CASSPLKGNRPDEQYF	TGTGCCAGCAGCCCCTTAAAGGGGAACCGGCCAGACGAGCAGTACTTC	TRBV7-6	TRBJ2-7	-	-
CASSGRDTTYEQYF	TGTGCCAGCAGTGGCCGGGACACCACCTACGAGCAGTACTTC	TRBV6-1	TRBJ2-7	few	-
CASSLPPWARTGELFF	TGTGCCAGCAGCTTACCCCCTTGGGCTCGCACCGGGGAGCTGTTTTTT	TRBV7-2	TRBJ2-2	few	-
CASSFRTLSGGELFF	TGTGCCAGCAGCTTCCGGACGCTCTCGGGCGGGGAGCTGTTTTTT	TRBV7-9	TRBJ2-2	-	-
CASRIHRGLAGGGGYNEQFF	TGTGCCAGCAGAATACACAGGGGACTAGCGGGAGGGGGCGGCTACAATGAGCAGTTCTTC	TRBV6-2/TRBV6-3	TRBJ2-1	once	TRBD2
CASSIGVRTGDGYTF	TGTGCCAGTAGTATAGGTGTCCGGACCGGGGATGGCTACACCTTC	TRBV19	TRBJ1-2	few	-
CSARWTYGYTF	TGCAGTGCCCGCTGGACCTATGGCTACACCTTC	TRBV20-1	TRBJ1-2	few	-
CASSPHRALGTEAFF	TGTGCCAGCAGCCCACACAGGGCCCTAGGGACTGAAGCTTTCTTT	TRBV7-2	TRBJ1-1	many	-
CSALTVTGGPNQPQYF	TGCAGTGCTTTGACTGTGACAGGGGGCCCCAATCAGCCCCAGTATTTT	TRBV20-1	TRBJ2-3	-	TRBD1
CASRPNSGSSQETQYF	TGCGCCAGCAGGCCTAATAGCGGGAGCTCCCAAGAGACCCAGTACTTC	TRBV4-3	TRBJ2-5	-	TRBD2
CASSIVTGTTYEQYF	TGTGCCAGTAGTATAGTGACAGGGACCACCTACGAGCAGTACTTC	TRBV19	TRBJ2-7	-	TRBD1
CAISESGGWETQYF	TGTGCCATCAGTGAGTCTGGGGGCTGGGAGACCCAGTACTTC	TRBV10-3	TRBJ2-5	few	-
CASSMGTGWAKNIQYF	TGTGCCAGTAGTATGGGGACAGGGTGGGCCAAAAACATTCAGTACTTC	TRBV19	TRBJ2-4	few	TRBD1
CASQQGRSPLHF	TGTGCCAGCCAGCAGGGACGGTCACCCCTCCACTTT	TRBV12-3/TRBV12-4	TRBJ1-6	few	-
CASSNTGDNSPLHF	TGTGCCAGTAGTAATACAGGGGATAATTCACCCCTCCACTTT	TRBV19	TRBJ1-6	-	TRBD1
CASSLAGGSHNEQFF	TGCGCCAGCAGCTTGGCAGGGGGAAGCCACAATGAGCAGTTCTTC	TRBV5-1	TRBJ2-1	-	TRBD1
CASSPKRTSYNSPLHF	TGTGCCAGCAGCCCGAAACGGACAAGCTATAATTCACCCCTCCACTTT	TRBV3-1	TRBJ1-6	few	-
CATSYSTGLSEAFF	TGTGCCACCAGTTACTCGACAGGATTAAGTGAAGCTTTCTTT	TRBV6-2/TRBV6-3	TRBJ1-1	-	-
CASSLTSSYEQFF	TGTGCCAGCAGCTTGACTTCCTCGTATGAGCAGTTCTTC	TRBV7-2	TRBJ2-1	once	-
CASSTRLAGNSYEQYF	TGTGCCAGCAGCACCCGACTAGCGGGGAACTCCTACGAGCAGTACTTC	TRBV7-2	TRBJ2-7	many	TRBD2
CASSDTGTGAGYTF	TGTGCCAGCAGTGATACCGGGACAGGGGCTGGCTACACCTTC	TRBV6-1	TRBJ1-2	many	TRBD1
CASTLEMNTEAFF	TGTGCCAGCACCCTAGAGATGAACACTGAAGCTTTCTTT	TRBV12-3/TRBV12-4	TRBJ1-1	-	-